Below are 32 T cell receptor beta chains sequenced from a single sample in a study of blood T cell repertoires in COVID-19 (dated by TCRdb to 2018 to 2020). Library generation was performed with the immunoSEQ multiplex PCR assay. Here the immuneACCESS table is served through TCRdb, limited to in-frame sequences with V and J called. Missing clones are a known gap in these copies; in checked studies unresolved V genes cover under half, and the rest lacks a known reason. This sample is represented by some 130,000 clones; around 80% of them were singletons. The ten largest clones add up to more than 1.5% of the sample. The sequenced material came from peripheral blood. These receptors were collected from a man in his 70s with acute or convalescent COVID-19.

The J gene is TRBJ1-3, the V gene TRBV7-2; tentative D call: TRBD1 (6 bases). V was pared by 1 base and J by 0 bases, with 7 bases between. Looked up from germline, CDR1 is SGHTA and CDR2 is FQGNSA. The CDR3 sequence is 15 residues long. The CDR3 loop reads CASSLVGGSGNTIYF. The CDR3 DNA reads as TGTGCCAGCAGCTTAGTAGGGGGCTCTGGAAACACCATATATTTT. The whole variable domain, filled in from reference TRBV7-2 and TRBJ1-3, reads GAGVSQSPSNKVTEKGKDVELRCDPISGHTALYWYRQSLGQGLEFLIYFQGNSAPDKSGLPSDRFSAERTGGSVSTLTIQRTQQEDSAVYLCASSLVGGSGNTIYFGEGSWLTVV.

The chain carries TRBV20-1 and TRBJ1-3; TRBD1 might be the D (6 bases). CDR3 size: 16 residues. Germline values: CDR1 DFQATT, CDR2 SNEGSKA (reference sequence). Trimming cost V 3 bases and J 2 bases, with 17 bases left between them. The CDR3 coding sequence is TGCAGTGCTAGTCGTGCCGTCGGGGGGCCTGGAAACACCATATATTTT. Its protein is CSASRAVGGPGNTIYF.

Comment on this clone: The junction and the germline gene differ at one end; a read error may be behind it. This sequence joins TRBV10-3 and TRBJ1-6; D is possibly TRBD1 (6 bases). Germline lookup yields CDR1 ENHRY and CDR2 SYGVKD. The CDR3 is 14 residues long. The CDR3 reads CAIRESGVDSPLHF. DNA of the CDR3: TGTGCCATCAGGGAGTCAGGGGTCGATTCACCCCTCCACTTT.

The J gene is TRBJ2-1, the V gene TRBV4-1; 7 bases align to TRBD1. V trimming: 0 bases; J trimming: 7 bases; junction bases outside the gene matches: 9. The CDR3 contains 16 residues. Per the germline V gene, CDR1 is MGHRA and CDR2 is YSYEKL. CDR3 sequence (DNA): TGCGCCAGCAGCCAAGATCAAACAGGGGTTCGGAATGAGCAGTTCTTC. It translates to CASSQDQTGVRNEQFF.

The J gene is TRBJ2-7, the V gene TRBV27, with 10 bases that match TRBD1. The V and J ends lost 5 bases and 2 bases, in that order; junction bases with no gene match: 6. The CDR3 contains 15 residues. From germline, CDR1 is MNHEY and CDR2 SMNVEV (reference sequence). The CDR3 DNA reads TGTGCCAGCAGTCCAACCGGGACAGGGGCCTACGAGCAGTACTTC. The encoded protein is CASSPTGTGAYEQYF.

This chain uses TRBV6-5 with TRBJ1-1, with D hard to call. The V gene lost 5 bases and the J gene lost 3 bases, with 10 bases spanning the gap. The CDR3 consists of 13 residues. Germline V gene sequence: CDR1 MNHEY, CDR2 SVGAGI. The CDR3 sequence is CASSPYSHTEAFF. The DNA for the CDR3 is TGTGCCAGCAGTCCTTACAGTCACACTGAAGCTTTCTTT.

As concerns this clone: One end of the junction varies from germline; a read error may be responsible. The chain recombines TRBV7-3 with TRBJ1-6, with TRBD1 matching 7 bases. The CDR3 runs 14 residues. From germline, CDR1 is SGHTA and CDR2 FQGTGA. In DNA form, the CDR3 reads TGTGCCAGCAGCCTAACAGGGGTATTGTCACCCCTCCACTTT. Translated, it gives CASSLTGVLSPLHF.

The count of this clone is one. The rearrangement joins TRBV28 to TRBJ1-4; maybe TRBD1 (5 bases). Trimming pared 8 bases from V and 5 bases from J, leaving 18 bases between. The CDR3 has 15 residues. Germline V lookup: CDR1 MDHEN, CDR2 SYDVKM. In DNA, the CDR3 is TGTGCCAGCGGAATGGGGCGAACAGTGAATGAAAAACTGTTTTTT. Translated: CASGMGRTVNEKLFF.

The J gene is TRBJ1-3, the V gene TRBV2, with a weak D call TRBD1 (6 bases). V was cut by 7 bases and J by 4 bases, with 20 bases left in between. Germline V CDR1 and CDR2: SNHLY, FYNNEI. The CDR3 sequence is 16 residues long. The CDR3 DNA follows: TGTGCCAGCAACTTACGTTCACAGGGTTTAGGAAACACCATATATTTT. Protein sequence: CASNLRSQGLGNTIYF.

This clone showed up just a few times. The chain carries TRBV5-6 and TRBJ1-1, with TRBD1 identical over 9 bases. CDR1 SGHDT and CDR2 YYEEEE come from the germline V gene. Trimming cost V 2 bases and J 0 bases; bases outside gene matches: 5. The CDR3 extends over 16 amino acids. CDR3 region: CASSLQGAAMNTEAFF. CDR3 nucleotides: TGTGCCAGCAGCTTACAGGGGGCTGCAATGAACACTGAAGCTTTCTTT.

This rearrangement joins TRBV6-5 to TRBJ1-2; D is possibly TRBD1 (5 bases). Germline values: CDR1 MNHEY, CDR2 SVGAGI. The V gene lost 5 bases and the J gene lost 4 bases, with 11 bases spanning the gap. The CDR3 consists of 13 residues. This CDR3 reads CASSPDTTYGYTF. In DNA form, the CDR3 reads TGTGCCAGCAGTCCGGACACGACCTATGGCTACACCTTC.

The J gene is TRBJ2-3, the V gene TRBV6-1, with TRBD2 identical over 9 bases. Losses at the gene ends were 2 bases for V and 4 bases for J; bases not matched to a gene: 1. Looked up from germline, CDR1 is MNHNS and CDR2 is SASEGT. This CDR3 has 14 amino acids. The CDR3, as DNA: TGTGCCAGCAGTGAATTAGCGGGGGCAGATACGCAGTATTTT. Its translation: CASSELAGADTQYF.

With respect to this clone: Germline is not matched at one junction end, which may reflect a read error. The same CDR3 arises from other DNA sequences in this sample as well. The rearrangement links TRBV6-5 to TRBJ1-4; D unresolved. In germline, CDR1 is MNHEY, CDR2 SVGAGI. This CDR3 contains 14 residues. The CDR3 DNA is TGTGCCAGCAGAAACTCGGGGTCTAATGAAAAATTGTTTTTT. Protein sequence: CASRNSGSNEKLFF.

This clone was counted ten times or more. The J gene is TRBJ2-2, the V gene TRBV5-1; TRBD2 aligns across 7 bases. Trimming cost V 0 bases and J 0 bases; bases outside gene matches: 11. This CDR3 is 19 amino acids long. Germline-derived CDR1 and CDR2 are SGHRS and YFSETQ. The CDR3 here is CASSLAGIGTTSNTGELFF. The CDR3 bases are TGCGCCAGCAGCTTGGCCGGAATCGGGACTACCTCGAACACCGGGGAGCTGTTTTTT.

This clone has more than one count but fewer than ten. V usage is TRBV7-6 and J usage is TRBJ1-1, with TRBD1 matching over 11 bases. Germline CDR1 is SGHVS and CDR2 is FNYEAQ. V trimming: 4 bases; J trimming: 6 bases; junction bases outside the gene matches: 7. The CDR3 runs to 15 residues. CDR3 nucleotide sequence: TGTGCCAGCAGCTGGGGACAGGGGGTAGGGGCTGAAGCTTTCTTT. Translated: CASSWGQGVGAEAFF.

J is TRBJ1-4 and V is TRBV5-1, with 8 bases identical to TRBD1. CDR1 is SGHRS, CDR2 YFSETQ, per germline. This CDR3 region has 15 residues. The V and J ends lost 6 bases and 0 bases, in that order; junction bases with no gene match: 4. CDR3 region: CASMTGASTNEKLFF. CDR3 sequence (DNA): TGCGCCAGCATGACAGGGGCGTCAACTAATGAAAAACTGTTTTTT.

The V gene is TRBV30, the J gene TRBJ2-5; TRBD2 aligns across 7 bases. Trimming removed 0 bases from V and 0 bases from J; junction bases left unmatched: 4. Germline values: CDR1 GTSNPN, CDR2 SVGIG (reference sequence). The CDR3 extends over 15 amino acids. The DNA of the CDR3 is TGTGCCTGGAGTGTTGGTAGCGGGTACCAAGAGACCCAGTACTTC. The encoded protein is CAWSVGSGYQETQYF. The full variable domain, completed using reference TRBV30 and TRBJ2-5, is SQTIHQWPATLVQPVGSPLSLECTVEGTSNPNLYWYRQAAGRGLQLLFYSVGIGQISSEVPQNLSASRPQDRQFILSSKKLLLSDSGFYLCAWSVGSGYQETQYFGPGTRLLVL.

This clone was found a few times. The chain uses TRBV7-9 and TRBJ2-7; a weak D match, TRBD2 (6 bases). V was shortened by 5 bases and J by 5 bases, with 10 bases between the two germline ends. The length of the CDR3 is 12 residues. In germline, CDR1 is SEHNR, CDR2 FQNEAQ (reference sequence). The CDR3 loop is CASSRAGNEQYF. CDR3 coding DNA: TGTGCCAGCAGCCGGGCGGGGAACGAGCAGTACTTC.

The rearrangement uses TRBV4-1 and TRBJ2-7, with D maybe TRBD2 (6 bases). V gave up 1 base and J gave up 4 bases, with 20 bases separating them. Germline CDR1 and CDR2: MGHRA and YSYEKL. This CDR3 is built from 17 residues. For the CDR3, the DNA is TGCGCCAGCAGCCAAGTCGAGACTAGGCTCTTTTTGTACGAGCAGTACTTC. It codes for CASSQVETRLFLYEQYF.

This rearrangement joins TRBV6-5 to TRBJ1-2; 7 bases match TRBD1. There are 14 residues in the CDR3. Germline trimming cut 6 bases from V and 4 bases from J; bases unmatched to any gene: 8. In germline, CDR1 is MNHEY, CDR2 SVGAGI. Here the CDR3 reads CASSQTDRAYGYTF. The CDR3 nucleotides read TGTGCCAGCAGCCAAACTGACAGGGCCTATGGCTACACCTTC.

V usage is TRBV5-1 and J usage is TRBJ2-3; 7 bases line up with TRBD1. The CDR3 loop spans 15 amino acids. J lost 1 base, V lost 1 base, and 3 bases had no gene match. Per germline, CDR1 SGHRS and CDR2 YFSETQ. The CDR3 is CASSLRGQRTDTQYF. CDR3 DNA: TGCGCCAGCAGCTTGAGGGGACAGCGCACAGATACGCAGTATTTT. The full variable domain, in which reference TRBV5-1 and TRBJ2-3 provide the parts outside the CDR3, is KAGVTQTPRYLIKTRGQQVTLSCSPISGHRSVSWYQQTPGQGLQFLFEYFSETQRNKGNFPGRFSGRQFSNSRSEMNVSTLELGDSALYLCASSLRGQRTDTQYFGPGTRLTVL.

The V call is TRBV7-6, the J call TRBJ1-5; tentative D call: TRBD1 (6 bases). The CDR3 runs to 17 residues. V shed 5 bases and J shed 0 bases, with 17 bases lying between them. Per germline, CDR1 SGHVS and CDR2 FNYEAQ. The CDR3 here is CASSGTWTAYSNQPQHF. The CDR3 DNA sequence: TGTGCCAGCAGCGGGACGTGGACAGCCTATAGCAATCAGCCCCAGCATTTT.

The chain couples TRBV5-5 to TRBJ2-2, with a tentative D call TRBD1 (5 bases). This CDR3 region has 17 residues. V shed 0 bases and J shed 5 bases, with 17 bases lying between them. Germline values: CDR1 SGHKS, CDR2 YYEKEE (reference sequence). The CDR3 region is CASSLAIQAPRTGELFF. CDR3 DNA: TGTGCCAGCAGCTTGGCGATACAGGCTCCGCGAACCGGGGAGCTGTTTTTT.

This clone was detected only a few times. CDR3 residues: CASSPGARGTSPLHF. Written as DNA, the CDR3 is TGTGCCAGCAGTCCTGGAGCCAGGGGCACTTCACCCCTCCACTTT. The V call is TRBV6-5, the J call TRBJ1-6; D might be TRBD1 (6 bases). CDR3 length: 15 residues. V lost 5 bases and J 9 bases, leaving 17 bases between the germline ends. Germline assignment: CDR1 MNHEY and CDR2 SVGAGI.

This clone was recorded a few times. The chain carries TRBV4-1 and TRBJ2-2; no clear D gene. CDR3 size: 15 residues. Germline CDR1 is MGHRA and CDR2 is YSYEKL. Trimming took 0 bases from V and 5 from J, leaving 10 bases between them. The CDR3 region is CASSQERSRTGELFF. CDR3 nucleotide sequence: TGCGCCAGCAGCCAAGAACGATCACGGACCGGGGAGCTGTTTTTT.

The CDR3 DNA follows: TGCGCCAGCGCGATCGACCAAACAGGGGCCGGGGAGCTGTTTTTT. Its protein is CASAIDQTGAGELFF. The chain carries TRBV5-1 and TRBJ2-2; TRBD1 matches 7 bases. The CDR3 runs to 15 residues. Trimming cost V 7 bases and J 6 bases; bases outside gene matches: 12. Per germline, CDR1 SGHRS and CDR2 YFSETQ.

The chain couples TRBV29-1 to TRBJ1-2; possibly TRBD1 for D (6 bases). The CDR3 contains 16 residues. Germline CDR1 is SQVTM and CDR2 is ANQGSEA. The V end lost 6 bases, the J end lost 8 bases, and 28 bases lay between the germline ends. The CDR3 reads CSVGDDRPQAPGGYTF. In DNA form, the CDR3 reads TGCAGCGTGGGGGATGACAGGCCCCAAGCCCCAGGGGGCTACACCTTC.

The chain uses TRBV2 and TRBJ1-2, with unresolved D. The CDR3 length is 15 residues. V lost 5 bases to trimming and J lost 1 base, with 14 bases between them. CDR1 is SNHLY and CDR2 is FYNNEI in the germline V gene. The CDR3 is CASSSQVASNYGYTF. CDR3 DNA sequence: TGTGCCAGCAGTTCCCAGGTCGCAAGTAACTATGGCTACACCTTC.

V and J are TRBV7-9 and TRBJ1-5; D unresolved. Looked up from germline, CDR1 is SEHNR and CDR2 is FQNEAQ (reference sequence). This CDR3 has 15 residues. V shed 1 base and J shed 11 bases, with 18 bases lying between them. The CDR3 coding sequence is TGTGCCAGCAGCTTAGTGGGCGCGGGGTCGTCGGCCCAGCATTTT. This translates into CASSLVGAGSSAQHF.

The chain carries TRBV5-1 and TRBJ2-7; TRBD1 might be the D (6 bases). The CDR3 sequence is 13 residues long. Trimming removed 4 bases at V and 6 bases at J, with 14 bases between. CDR1 is SGHRS and CDR2 is YFSETQ in the germline V gene. The CDR3, as DNA: TGCGCCAGCAGCGAAACAGGGTTTGGCGAGCAGTACTTC. Encoded protein: CASSETGFGEQYF.

This clone was observed once. CDR3 bases: TGCGCCAGCAGCTTCGGCGGAATGAACACCGGGGAGCTGTTTTTT. Translating it yields CASSFGGMNTGELFF. The chain combines TRBV5-1 with TRBJ2-2; D unclear. The CDR3 length is 15 residues. The germline V gene has CDR1 SGHRS and CDR2 YFSETQ. V was cut by 2 bases and J by 1 base, with 9 bases left in between.

This chain joins TRBV14 and TRBJ2-7; TRBD2 matches 10 bases. CDR1 and CDR2 (germline): SGHDN, FVKESK. The junction had 2 bases not matched to a gene; V was cut back by 7 bases and J by 5 bases. The CDR3 has 12 residues. CDR3 sequence reads: CASTSGGHEQYF. The CDR3 nucleotides are TGTGCCAGCACTAGCGGGGGCCACGAGCAGTACTTC.